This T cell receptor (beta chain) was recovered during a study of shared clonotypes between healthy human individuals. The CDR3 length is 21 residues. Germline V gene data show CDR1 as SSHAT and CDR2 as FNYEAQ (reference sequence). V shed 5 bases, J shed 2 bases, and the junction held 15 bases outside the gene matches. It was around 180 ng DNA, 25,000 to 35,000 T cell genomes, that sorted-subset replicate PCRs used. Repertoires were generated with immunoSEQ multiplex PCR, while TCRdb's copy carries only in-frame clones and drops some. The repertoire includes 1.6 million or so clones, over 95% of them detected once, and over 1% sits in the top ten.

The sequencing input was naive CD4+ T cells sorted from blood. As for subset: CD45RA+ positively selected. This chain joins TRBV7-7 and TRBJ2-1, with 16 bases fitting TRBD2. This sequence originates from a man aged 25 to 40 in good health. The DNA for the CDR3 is TGTGCCAGCAGCCTAAGACTCCTACCTGGGACTAGCGGGAGGGCCTACAATGAGCAGTTCTTC. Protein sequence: CASSLRLLPGTSGRAYNEQFF. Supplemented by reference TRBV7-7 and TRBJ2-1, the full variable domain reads GAGVSQSPRYKVTKRGQDVTLRCDPISSHATLYWYQQALGQGPEFLTYFNYEAQPDKSGLPSDRFSAERPEGSISTLTIQRTEQRDSAMYRCASSLRLLPGTSGRAYNEQFFGPGTRLTVL.